The text below deals with one T cell receptor (beta chain). As yet, its antigen is unknown. The V gene's germline CDR1 is SQVTM and CDR2 ANQGSEA. The CDR3 runs to 14 residues. The V end lost 7 bases, the J end lost 4 bases, and 19 bases lay between the germline ends. This entry is derived from a study of OX40 agonist ivuxolimab in advanced cancers. Study summary: Dose-escalation patients were diagnosed with hepatocellular carcinoma, melanoma, renal cell cancer or head and neck cancer. Mean age approximately 61 years, range about 20 to 79; around 80% male. Notes on the study in general: Dosing at 0.1 to 3.0 mg/kg was accompanied by clonal expansion of CD4+ and CD8+ blood T cells by week 6.

Profiled with immunoSEQ multiplex PCR; TCRdb holds only in-frame clones, not every one. Of tens of thousands of clones listed, under 95% are singletons. The sequence came from an adult with an advanced solid tumor such as melanoma, head and neck, liver or kidney cancer. Specimen: CD4+ or CD8+ T cells sorted from blood, collected in a trial of the OX40 agonist ivuxolimab. The chain is built from TRBV29-1 and TRBJ2-5; possible D gene TRBD2, 7 bases. The CDR3 DNA reads as TGCAGCGCCCTGGGAGGGGGAGGGAGAGAGACCCAGTACTTC. Translating gives CSALGGGGRETQYF.